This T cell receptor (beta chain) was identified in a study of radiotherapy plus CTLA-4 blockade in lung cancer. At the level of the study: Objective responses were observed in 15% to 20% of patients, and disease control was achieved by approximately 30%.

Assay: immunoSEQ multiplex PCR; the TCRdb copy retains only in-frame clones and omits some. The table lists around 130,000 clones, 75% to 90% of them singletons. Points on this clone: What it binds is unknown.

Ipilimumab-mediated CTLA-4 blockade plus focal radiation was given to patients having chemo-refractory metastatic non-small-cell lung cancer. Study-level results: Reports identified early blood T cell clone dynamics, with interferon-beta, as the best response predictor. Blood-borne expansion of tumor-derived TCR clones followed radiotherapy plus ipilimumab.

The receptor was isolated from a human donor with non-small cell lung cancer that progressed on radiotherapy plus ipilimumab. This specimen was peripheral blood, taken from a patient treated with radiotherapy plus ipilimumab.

The chain's CDR3 is CASSLGTGTYEQYF. The DNA of the CDR3 is TGTGCCAGCAGCTTAGGGACAGGGACCTACGAGCAGTACTTC. V gene TRBV11-1 combines with J gene TRBJ2-7; 8 nucleotides align to TRBD1. From germline, CDR1 is SGHAT and CDR2 FQDESV (reference sequence). The CDR3 length is 14 residues. J was trimmed by 2 bases and V by 1 base; bases with no gene match: 1. Combining the CDR3 with reference TRBV11-1 and TRBJ2-7 gives the whole variable domain EAEVAQSPRYKITEKSQAVAFWCDPISGHATLYWYRQILGQGPELLVQFQDESVVDDSQLPKDRFSAERLKGVDSTLKIQPAELGDSAMYLCASSLGTGTYEQYFGPGTRLTVT.